The clone carrying this T cell receptor beta chain has only a few counts. The target antigen is unknown. The data were taken from a study of regulatory T cells in long-lasting Graves disease. At the level of the study: Disease was considered persistent Graves' disease after over 5 years of antithyroid drugs (with positive TSH receptor antibodies).

Study-level results: Persistent Graves' patients showed less TCR diversity than newly diagnosed patients showed. Persistent disease was characterized by preferential usage of TRBV28, TRBJ1-2 and TRBJ2-5.

HTBI primers from iRepertoire and Arm-PCR of CDR3 regions yielded the TCR beta libraries. TCRdb reprocessed the multiplex PCR reads via MiXCR and lists one record per CDR3 protein. The table has roughly 700,000 distinct CDR3 sequences, around 32% seen once. Time point in this sample: persistent/refractory GD, antithyroid drugs over 5 years with positive TRAb. The TCR library was prepared using RNA isolated from PBMCs. The patients were enrolled through endocrinology in Xi'an, China. Germline V gene sequence: CDR1 SGHRS, CDR2 YFSETQ. V shed 4 bases and J shed 8 bases, with 18 bases lying between them. The CDR3 contains 14 residues.

This sequence was found in a female donor with Graves disease. This chain joins TRBV5-1 and TRBJ1-1, with D maybe TRBD1 (6 bases). Source: peripheral blood mononuclear cells (PBMCs), taken when the disease was refractory, from a patient treated with antithyroid drugs. Here the CDR3 DNA reads TGCGCCAGCAGCGGCTCAACAGGGTACGGGGAAGCTTTCTTT. Amino acids: CASSGSTGYGEAFF. Full variable domain (rest looked up from reference TRBV5-1 and TRBJ1-1): KAGVTQTPRYLIKTRGQQVTLSCSPISGHRSVSWYQQTPGQGLQFLFEYFSETQRNKGNFPGRFSGRQFSNSRSEMNVSTLELGDSALYLCASSGSTGYGEAFFGQGTRLTVV.